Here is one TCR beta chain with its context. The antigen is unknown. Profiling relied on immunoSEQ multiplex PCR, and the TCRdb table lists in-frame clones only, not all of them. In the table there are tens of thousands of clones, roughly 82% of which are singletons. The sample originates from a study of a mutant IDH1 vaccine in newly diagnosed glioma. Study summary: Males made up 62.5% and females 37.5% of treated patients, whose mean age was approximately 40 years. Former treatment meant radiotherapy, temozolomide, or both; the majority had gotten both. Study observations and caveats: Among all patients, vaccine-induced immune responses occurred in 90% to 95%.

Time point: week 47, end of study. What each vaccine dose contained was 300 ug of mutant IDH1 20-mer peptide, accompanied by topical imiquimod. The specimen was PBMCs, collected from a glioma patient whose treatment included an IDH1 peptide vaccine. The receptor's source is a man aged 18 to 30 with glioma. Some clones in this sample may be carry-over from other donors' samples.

Written as DNA, the CDR3 is TGTGCCAGCAGTATTGGACAGGGGGCGAACTGCACCTTC. Translation: CASSIGQGANCTF. The J gene is TRBJ1-2, the V gene TRBV6-4, with TRBD1 matching over 11 bases. Germline V gene data show CDR1 as MRHNA and CDR2 as SNTAGT. The V gene end was trimmed by 5 bases and the J gene end by 13 bases; junction bases not matched to a gene: 9. This CDR3 region has 13 residues.